Given below is one T cell receptor beta chain in context. Its antigen is currently unknown. Per the germline V gene, CDR1 is SGHAT and CDR2 is FQNNGV. The CDR3 spans 17 residues. The V and J ends lost 2 bases and 7 bases, in that order; junction bases with no gene match: 16. Some clones are missing from TCRdb's copy, which holds only in-frame ones; the method was immunoSEQ multiplex PCR. The data contain under 150,000 clones, roughly 93% of them singletons. The sample is drawn from a study of T cell responses to AZD1222 COVID-19 vaccine. About the research overall: Investigators merged groups given second doses at roughly 4 or roughly 12 weeks.

Points from the study as a whole: Spike-wide coverage was observed for vaccine-associated CD4 TCRs, with dominant responses at 160-218 and 743-854. The sample set comprised mostly white British donors with more females, and clonal diversity was possibly underestimated.

The sequence was obtained from an adult in good health. The sample was peripheral blood, taken on day 0 of AZD1222 vaccination. The V call is TRBV11-2, the J call TRBJ2-5; 7 bases line up with TRBD2. The CDR3 spells CASSLTTSGTTSRTQYF. CDR3 bases: TGTGCCAGCAGCTTAACGACTTCCGGGACTACTTCCAGGACCCAGTACTTC.